A selection of T cell receptor beta chains follows, all from one sample in a study of T cells in Graves' hyperthyroidism and ophthalmopathy. Each CDR3 protein gets one entry after TCRdb re-called the multiplex PCR reads with MiXCR. In the table there are 700,000 or so distinct CDR3 sequences, about 14% of which are singletons. Specimen: blood. These receptors were obtained from a woman in her 50s with Graves' ophthalmopathy. Both conserved end residues are part of each CDR3. Rows may omit the clone size; those that give it use once, few, many or a size class.

clone_size: many
j_call: TRBJ2-1
v_call: TRBV6-1
cdr3_aa: CASSEARGGRGYNEQFF

clone_size: .
j_call: TRBJ2-7
v_call: TRBV5-1
cdr3_aa: CASSSRGDEQYF

clone_size: many
j_call: TRBJ2-2
v_call: TRBV2
cdr3_aa: CASTRTGRDTGELFF

clone_size: many
j_call: TRBJ2-7
v_call: TRBV11-2
cdr3_aa: CASSPRLERTYEQYF

clone_size: few
j_call: TRBJ2-2
v_call: TRBV12-3/TRBV12-4
cdr3_aa: CASRTGQGGGELFF

clone_size: .
j_call: TRBJ1-5
v_call: TRBV24-1
cdr3_aa: CATSDIGASNQPQHF

clone_size: many
j_call: TRBJ2-6
v_call: TRBV7-2
cdr3_aa: CASSLAGTRNSGANVLTF

clone_size: many
j_call: TRBJ2-3
v_call: TRBV7-2
cdr3_aa: CASSLVAKLGTDTQYF

clone_size: .
j_call: TRBJ1-1
v_call: TRBV6-5
cdr3_aa: CASSYSESKGAFF

clone_size: .
j_call: TRBJ2-3
v_call: TRBV5-1
cdr3_aa: CASSHLAGAFTDTQYF

clone_size: many
j_call: TRBJ2-7
v_call: TRBV12-3/TRBV12-4
cdr3_aa: CASSMVGGPAEQYF

clone_size: many
j_call: TRBJ2-6
v_call: TRBV29-1
cdr3_aa: CSVGRVSDGANVLTF

clone_size: .
j_call: TRBJ2-3
v_call: TRBV19
cdr3_aa: CASQFLAGRSTDTQYF

clone_size: .
j_call: TRBJ2-2
v_call: TRBV18
cdr3_aa: CASSPQDTSTGELFF

clone_size: .
j_call: TRBJ1-5
v_call: TRBV7-6
cdr3_aa: CASSPNTGRQLGQPQHF

clone_size: few
j_call: TRBJ1-5
v_call: TRBV27
cdr3_aa: CASSLNRGGQPQHF

clone_size: .
j_call: TRBJ2-1
v_call: TRBV20-1
cdr3_aa: CSARALRGGANEQFF

clone_size: many
j_call: TRBJ2-1
v_call: TRBV27
cdr3_aa: CASGRDRGNEQFF

clone_size: .
j_call: TRBJ2-3
v_call: TRBV7-8
cdr3_aa: CASSYLGLAVTDTQYF

clone_size: many
j_call: TRBJ2-5
v_call: TRBV9
cdr3_aa: CASSRGLVSETQYF

clone_size: few
j_call: TRBJ2-7
v_call: TRBV5-1
cdr3_aa: CASSERDRGYEQYF

clone_size: few
j_call: TRBJ2-7
v_call: TRBV27
cdr3_aa: CATGRAYYEQYF

clone_size: .
j_call: TRBJ2-3
v_call: TRBV14
cdr3_aa: CASSPYISITDTQYF

clone_size: many
j_call: TRBJ2-1
v_call: TRBV27
cdr3_aa: CASSPPRTSGMVLSYNEQFF

clone_size: many
j_call: TRBJ2-5
v_call: TRBV2
cdr3_aa: CASRTGWTETQYF

clone_size: .
j_call: TRBJ2-5
v_call: TRBV4-3
cdr3_aa: CASSQDRGGTQYF

clone_size: many
j_call: TRBJ2-1
v_call: TRBV28
cdr3_aa: CASATASLAQSGYNEQFF

clone_size: few
j_call: TRBJ2-7
v_call: TRBV20-1
cdr3_aa: CSARDPRLATHEQYF

clone_size: few
j_call: TRBJ2-1
v_call: TRBV25-1
cdr3_aa: CASKRDPYNEQFF

clone_size: .
j_call: TRBJ1-3
v_call: TRBV7-8
cdr3_aa: CASSLSLSGNTIYF

clone_size: .
j_call: TRBJ1-1
v_call: TRBV4-3
cdr3_aa: CASSQNRDIYTEAFF

clone_size: .
j_call: TRBJ2-1
v_call: TRBV6-5
cdr3_aa: CASSYSRERGYNEQFF

clone_size: many
j_call: TRBJ2-6
v_call: TRBV28
cdr3_aa: CASSLFGTGTGGANVLTF

clone_size: many
j_call: TRBJ2-3
v_call: TRBV13
cdr3_aa: CASSTGTETSTDTQYF

clone_size: many
j_call: TRBJ2-1
v_call: TRBV7-9
cdr3_aa: CASSSLGSSHNEQFF

clone_size: few
j_call: TRBJ2-7
v_call: TRBV6-6
cdr3_aa: CASRPWLFGSYEQYF

clone_size: few
j_call: TRBJ2-2
v_call: TRBV6-5
cdr3_aa: CASRFVGTNTGELFF

clone_size: many
j_call: TRBJ2-3
v_call: TRBV29-1
cdr3_aa: CSGGTSGTTDTQYF

clone_size: many
j_call: TRBJ2-3
v_call: TRBV12-3/TRBV12-4
cdr3_aa: CASSSARTDTQYF

clone_size: few
j_call: TRBJ2-7
v_call: TRBV29-1
cdr3_aa: CSVVIQRYGEQYF

clone_size: .
j_call: TRBJ2-1
v_call: TRBV4-3
cdr3_aa: CASSQDRGYKGFF

clone_size: .
j_call: TRBJ2-5
v_call: TRBV7-6
cdr3_aa: CANLGLAGVYDQYF

clone_size: .
j_call: TRBJ2-7
v_call: TRBV5-6
cdr3_aa: CASSPGQTSLGEQYF

clone_size: many
j_call: TRBJ2-7
v_call: TRBV27
cdr3_aa: CASGDSYEQYF

clone_size: many
j_call: TRBJ2-7
v_call: TRBV20-1
cdr3_aa: CSAPTASYEQYF

clone_size: many
j_call: TRBJ2-1
v_call: TRBV6-1
cdr3_aa: CASSYQDNEQFF

clone_size: many
j_call: TRBJ2-1
v_call: TRBV11-1
cdr3_aa: CASSLPGLAGNNEQFF

clone_size: .
j_call: TRBJ2-5
v_call: TRBV10-3
cdr3_aa: CAIRLGLAGRQETQYF